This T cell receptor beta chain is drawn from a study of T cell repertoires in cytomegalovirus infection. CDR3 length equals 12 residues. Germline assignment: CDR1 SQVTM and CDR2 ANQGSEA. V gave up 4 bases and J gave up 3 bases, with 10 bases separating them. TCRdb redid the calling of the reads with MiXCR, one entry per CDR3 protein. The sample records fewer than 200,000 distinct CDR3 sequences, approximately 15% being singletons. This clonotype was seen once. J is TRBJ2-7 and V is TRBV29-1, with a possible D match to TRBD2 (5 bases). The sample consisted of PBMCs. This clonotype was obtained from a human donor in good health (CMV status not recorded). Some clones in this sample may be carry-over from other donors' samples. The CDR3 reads CSVVSGLYEQYF. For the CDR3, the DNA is TGCAGCGTTGTGAGCGGACTCTACGAGCAGTACTTC.